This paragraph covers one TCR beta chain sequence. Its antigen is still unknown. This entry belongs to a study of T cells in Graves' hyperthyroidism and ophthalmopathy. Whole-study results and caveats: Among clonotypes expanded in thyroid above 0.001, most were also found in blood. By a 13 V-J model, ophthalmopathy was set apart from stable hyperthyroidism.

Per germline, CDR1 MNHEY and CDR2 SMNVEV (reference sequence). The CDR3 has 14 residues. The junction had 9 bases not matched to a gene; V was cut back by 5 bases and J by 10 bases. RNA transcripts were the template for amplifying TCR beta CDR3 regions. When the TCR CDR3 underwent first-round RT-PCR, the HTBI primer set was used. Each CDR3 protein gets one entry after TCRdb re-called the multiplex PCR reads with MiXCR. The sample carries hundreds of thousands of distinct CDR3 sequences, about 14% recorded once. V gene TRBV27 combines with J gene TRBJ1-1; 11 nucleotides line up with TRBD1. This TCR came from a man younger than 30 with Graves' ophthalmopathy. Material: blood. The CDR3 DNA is TGTGCCAGCAGTGGATGGACAGGGGGCGCGGTAGCTTTCTTT. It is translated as CASSGWTGGAVAFF.